The 19 T cell receptor beta chains in this list originate from one sample, sequenced in a study of T-cell memory formation after mild COVID-19 (dated by TCRdb to about 2021). Library method: 5' RACE. Sequencing instrument: Illumina NovaSeq 6000. Using fastp at Q25 and MiXCR, TCRdb reprocessed the public reads and kept productive beta chains. A single entry per CDR3 protein holds the most common genes and DNA from its merged rows. For this sample the table gives tens of thousands of distinct CDR3 sequences, of which less than 7.5% were detected only once. The top ten clonotypes cover approximately 1.5% of the sample. Input material: PBMCs or a T cell subset sorted from them (not recorded which). All receptors come from a man younger than 30 who had mild COVID-19 (a few samples of this study predate the infection). The sample titles of this study are shuffled in the database, so cell type and time point are left out; the donor was told from shared clones.

This clonotype has a handful of counts. The gene calls are TRBV5-5 and TRBJ2-1; TRBD2 agrees at 9 bases. The trim removed 0 bases at V and 3 bases at J, leaving 1 base unmatched. Germline V lookup: CDR1 SGHKS, CDR2 YYEKEE (reference sequence). The length of the CDR3 is 15 residues. Here the CDR3 reads CASSLGAGGYNEQFF. CDR3 bases: TGTGCCAGCAGCTTGGGAGCGGGGGGCTACAATGAGCAGTTCTTC.

This clonotype was seen a handful of times. V is TRBV7-2 and J is TRBJ2-6, with TRBD1 as a possible D gene (5 bases). Deletions cut 4 bases from V and 5 bases from J, with 6 bases between. The V gene's germline CDR1 is SGHTA and CDR2 FQGNSA. The CDR3 spans 13 residues. CDR3 region: CASSSDRANVLTF. CDR3 DNA: TGTGCCAGCAGCTCGGACAGGGCCAACGTCCTGACTTTC.

This clonotype came up a few times. V and J are TRBV11-2 and TRBJ2-3; D is unclear. Germline V gene sequence: CDR1 SGHAT, CDR2 FQNNGV. Deletions cut 6 bases from V and 4 bases from J, with 14 bases between. The CDR3 is made up of 14 amino acids. The CDR3 sequence: CASRDRQSADTQYF. As DNA, the CDR3 is TGTGCCAGCAGGGACCGACAATCGGCAGATACGCAGTATTTT.

The chain joins TRBV20-1 to TRBJ2-3; D not certain. CDR3 length equals 13 residues. The V end was cut by 1 base, the J end by 5 bases, with 10 bases between. Looked up from germline, CDR1 is DFQATT and CDR2 is SNEGSKA (reference sequence). In DNA, the CDR3 is TGCAGTGCTAGAGCGCCCCAGGTAGATACGCAGTATTTT. This sequence encodes CSARAPQVDTQYF.

V and J are TRBV6-2 or TRBV6-3 and TRBJ1-1; 8 bases match TRBD1. V trimming: 7 bases; J trimming: 11 bases; junction bases outside the gene matches: 6. The CDR3 is made up of 11 amino acids. Germline V gene data show CDR1 as MNHEY and CDR2 as SVGEGT. CDR3 coding DNA: TGTGCCAGCAACGACAGGGGCTGGGCTTTCTTT. Encoded protein: CASNDRGWAFF.

The V call is TRBV24-1, the J call TRBJ1-1; D is unclear. CDR1 is KGHDR, CDR2 SFDVKD, per germline. The CDR3 contains 13 residues. Trimming shortened V by 4 bases and J by 0 bases, and 5 bases separated the two germline ends. The CDR3, as DNA: TGTGCCACCAGTGACTACATGAACACTGAAGCTTTCTTT. This codes for CATSDYMNTEAFF.

The V gene is TRBV3-1, the J gene TRBJ1-3, with no clear D. In germline, CDR1 is LGHDT, CDR2 YNNKEL (reference sequence). Trimming shortened V by 1 base and J by 4 bases, and 11 bases separated the two germline ends. This CDR3 has 15 residues. CDR3 amino acids: CASSQVLTSGNTIYF. The DNA of the CDR3 is TGTGCCAGCAGCCAAGTACTCACGTCCGGAAACACCATATATTTT.

The CDR3 here is CASSQDLTKSYEQYF. In DNA, the CDR3 is TGTGCCAGCAGCCAGGATCTAACCAAATCCTACGAGCAGTACTTC. The chain has TRBV3-1 and TRBJ2-7; D is undetermined. Trimming stripped 3 bases from V and 1 base from J, with 13 bases between. This CDR3 spans 15 amino acids. CDR1 LGHDT and CDR2 YNNKEL come from the germline V gene (reference sequence).

This clonotype was detected a few times. The chain links TRBV6-5 to TRBJ2-2; D unclear. The CDR3 extends over 12 amino acids. CDR1 is MNHEY and CDR2 is SVGAGI in the germline V gene. V lost 0 bases and J lost 8, with 4 bases in between. The CDR3 DNA reads as TGTGCCAGCAGTTACTCGTTTGGGGAGCTGTTTTTT. Encoded protein: CASSYSFGELFF.

In its sample, this clonotype was seen many times. The chain employs TRBV20-1 and TRBJ2-2; D ambiguous. V gave up 1 base and J gave up 0 bases, with 9 bases separating them. The CDR3 covers 15 residues. The germline gives CDR1 DFQATT, CDR2 SNEGSKA (reference sequence). The CDR3 protein is CSARVVGTNTGELFF. The DNA for the CDR3 is TGCAGTGCTAGAGTGGTAGGGACGAACACCGGGGAGCTGTTTTTT.

This clonotype was seen a handful of times. The V and J genes are TRBV7-2 and TRBJ1-2, with TRBD1 matching 9 bases. Germline V CDR1 and CDR2: SGHTA, FQGNSA. The CDR3 has 18 amino acids. The ends lost 5 bases at V and 1 base at J; junction bases unmatched: 14. Written as DNA, the CDR3 is TGTGCCAGCAGCCGACCGAGGACAGGGGACCTAGATAACTATGGCTACACCTTC. It yields the protein CASSRPRTGDLDNYGYTF.

This clonotype has ten or more counts. V gene TRBV12-3 or TRBV12-4 combines with J gene TRBJ2-1; weak D call: TRBD2 (5 bases). V was cut by 6 bases and J by 0 bases, with 15 bases left in between. This CDR3 is 16 amino acids long. DNA for the CDR3: TGTGCCAGCAGCCCCAGATTGGGGAGCTCCTACAATGAGCAGTTCTTC. Its protein product is CASSPRLGSSYNEQFF.

This clonotype has a count of ten or more. This chain links TRBV7-3 with TRBJ1-1; TRBD1 might be the D (5 bases). CDR1 is SGHTA and CDR2 is FQGTGA in the germline V gene. V dropped 5 bases and J dropped 6 bases, with 16 bases sitting between them. This CDR3 contains 14 residues. The CDR3 DNA sequence: TGTGCCAGCAGCGCCCTGAGGGGTTCGGCTGAAGCTTTCTTT. Residues: CASSALRGSAEAFF.

The chain couples TRBV12-3 or TRBV12-4 to TRBJ1-6, with 7 bases fitting TRBD1. The junction had 1 base not matched to a gene; V was cut back by 1 base and J by 4 bases. The CDR3 loop spans 15 amino acids. The CDR3 reads CASSLEGQYNSPLHF. The CDR3, as DNA: TGTGCCAGCAGTTTAGAGGGACAGTATAATTCACCCCTCCACTTT.

This clonotype was seen more than once but under ten times. The genes are TRBV7-8 and TRBJ1-1, with D perhaps TRBD1 (5 bases). The V and J ends lost 4 bases and 2 bases respectively, with 11 bases between them. The CDR3 contains 14 residues. From germline, CDR1 is SGHVS and CDR2 FQNEAQ. CDR3 sequence: CASSSLTVNTEAFF. The CDR3 DNA sequence: TGTGCCAGCAGCTCCTTGACAGTAAACACTGAAGCTTTCTTT.

This clonotype was counted at least ten times. This chain links TRBV6-5 with TRBJ2-3; 13 nucleotides align to TRBD2. The CDR3 is 19 amino acids. Germline V CDR1 and CDR2: MNHEY, SVGAGI. V was pared by 7 bases and J by 3 bases, with 16 bases of the junction left unmatched. The CDR3 DNA reads as TGTGCCAGCAAACGAAGTGGACTAGCGGGGGCGAGGCTTACAGATACGCAGTATTTT. Protein: CASKRSGLAGARLTDTQYF.

CDR3 DNA sequence: TGTGCCAGCAGCTTGAGTCTCGGGGATTCTGGGGCCAACGTCCTGACTTTC. This codes for CASSLSLGDSGANVLTF. V and J are TRBV5-4 and TRBJ2-6; D may be TRBD2 (5 bases). This CDR3 region has 17 residues. CDR1 and CDR2 from the germline V gene are SGHNT and YYREEE (reference sequence). Trimming shortened V by 1 base and J by 1 base, and 12 bases separated the two germline ends.

In its sample, this clonotype was seen a few times. The gene calls are TRBV7-9 and TRBJ2-3, with D perhaps assigned TRBD1 or TRBD2 (5 bases each). The germline V gene encodes CDR1 SEHNR and CDR2 FQNEAQ (reference sequence). V was cut by 2 bases and J by 3 bases, with 6 bases left in between. This CDR3 is built from 13 residues. The CDR3 reads CASSLWGTDTQYF. CDR3 DNA: TGTGCCAGCAGCTTATGGGGGACAGATACGCAGTATTTT. The variable domain in full, with the rest retrieved from reference TRBV7-9 and TRBJ2-3, is DTGVSQNPRHKITKRGQNVTFRCDPISEHNRLYWYRQTLGQGPEFLTYFQNEAQLEKSRLLSDRFSAERPKGSFSTLEIQRTEQGDSAMYLCASSLWGTDTQYFGPGTRLTVL.

As DNA, the CDR3 is TGTGCCAGCGCCCGAGGACAGAGCTACCAAGAGACCCAGTACTTC. This translates into CASARGQSYQETQYF. The J gene is TRBJ2-5, the V gene TRBV25-1; TRBD1 might be the D (6 bases). The ends were cut back, 8 bases at V and 0 bases at J, with 16 bases in the middle. CDR3 size: 15 residues. Germline lookup yields CDR1 MGHDK and CDR2 SYGVNS.